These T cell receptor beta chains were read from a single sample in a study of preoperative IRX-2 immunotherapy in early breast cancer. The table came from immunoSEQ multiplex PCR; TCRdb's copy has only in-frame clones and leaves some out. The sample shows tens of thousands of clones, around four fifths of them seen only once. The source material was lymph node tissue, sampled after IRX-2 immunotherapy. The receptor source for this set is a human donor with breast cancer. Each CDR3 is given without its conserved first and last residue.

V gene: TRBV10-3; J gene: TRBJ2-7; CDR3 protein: AISESKRGVAYEQY
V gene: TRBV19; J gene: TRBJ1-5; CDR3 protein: ASSPHTGGNQPQH
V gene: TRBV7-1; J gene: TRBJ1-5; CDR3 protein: ASSSWTGGEQPQH
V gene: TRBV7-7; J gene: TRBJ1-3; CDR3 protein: ASSSGGVTSSGNTIY
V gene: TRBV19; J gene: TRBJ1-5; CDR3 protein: ASKTMGNQPQH
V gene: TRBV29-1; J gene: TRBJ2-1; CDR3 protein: SVERGAGGRSEQF
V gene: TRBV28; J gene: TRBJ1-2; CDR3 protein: ASSFRQGARYGYT
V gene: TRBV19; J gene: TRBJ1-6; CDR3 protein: ASSPGTGRGDSPLH
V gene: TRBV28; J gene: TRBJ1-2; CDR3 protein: ASSSRDSLSYGYT
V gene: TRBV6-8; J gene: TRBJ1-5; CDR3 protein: ATGGESNQPQH
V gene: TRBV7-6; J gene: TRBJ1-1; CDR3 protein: ASNTREEYTEAF
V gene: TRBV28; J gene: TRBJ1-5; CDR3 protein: AAEAAEGNQPQH
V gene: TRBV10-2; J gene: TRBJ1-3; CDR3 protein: ASSEAGGLGNTIY
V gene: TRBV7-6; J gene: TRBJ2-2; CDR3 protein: ASSDSPANTGELF
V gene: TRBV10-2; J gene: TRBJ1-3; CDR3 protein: ASTRGIDGNTIY
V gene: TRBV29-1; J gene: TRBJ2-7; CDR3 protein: SVWSALRGEQY
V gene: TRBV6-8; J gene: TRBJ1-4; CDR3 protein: ASSYGGRSLF
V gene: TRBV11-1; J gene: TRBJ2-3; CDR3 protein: ASSLTIGGNTDTQY
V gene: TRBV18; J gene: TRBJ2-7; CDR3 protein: ASSPPAGQGEYEQY
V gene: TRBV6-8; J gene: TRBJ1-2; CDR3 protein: AIRDGTNYGYT
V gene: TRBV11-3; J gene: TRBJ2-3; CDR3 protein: ASSPSRVPPSTDTQY
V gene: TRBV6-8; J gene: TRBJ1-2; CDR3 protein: ASSLTGEFYGYT
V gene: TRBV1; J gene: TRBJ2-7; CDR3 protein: ASSQGQGATYEQY
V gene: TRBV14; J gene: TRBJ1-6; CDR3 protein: ASSQGRGPNSPLH
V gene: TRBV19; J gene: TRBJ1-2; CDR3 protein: AVGGQSWNYGYT
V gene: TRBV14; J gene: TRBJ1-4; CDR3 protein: ASSQVSEKLF
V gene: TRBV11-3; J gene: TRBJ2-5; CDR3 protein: ASSLGTGYQETQY
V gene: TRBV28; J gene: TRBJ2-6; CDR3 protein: ASSLEGSGFGGANVLT
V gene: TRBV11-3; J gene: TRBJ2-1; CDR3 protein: ASSFSGGLGNEQF
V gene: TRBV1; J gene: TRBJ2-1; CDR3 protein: ANSQGQGRNEQF
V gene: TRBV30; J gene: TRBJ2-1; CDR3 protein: AWSVYAGGRYNEQF
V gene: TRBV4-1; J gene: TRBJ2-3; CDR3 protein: ASSQDRSTDTQY
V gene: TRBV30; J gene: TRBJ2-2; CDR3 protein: AWSVGVNANTGELF
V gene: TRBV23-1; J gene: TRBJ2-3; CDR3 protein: ASSRGGPLTDTQY
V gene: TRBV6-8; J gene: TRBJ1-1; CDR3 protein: ASRGYVEYTEAF
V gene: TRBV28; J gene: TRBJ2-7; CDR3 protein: ATQAGTEEYEQY
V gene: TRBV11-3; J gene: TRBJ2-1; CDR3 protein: ASSLERTGVHNEQF